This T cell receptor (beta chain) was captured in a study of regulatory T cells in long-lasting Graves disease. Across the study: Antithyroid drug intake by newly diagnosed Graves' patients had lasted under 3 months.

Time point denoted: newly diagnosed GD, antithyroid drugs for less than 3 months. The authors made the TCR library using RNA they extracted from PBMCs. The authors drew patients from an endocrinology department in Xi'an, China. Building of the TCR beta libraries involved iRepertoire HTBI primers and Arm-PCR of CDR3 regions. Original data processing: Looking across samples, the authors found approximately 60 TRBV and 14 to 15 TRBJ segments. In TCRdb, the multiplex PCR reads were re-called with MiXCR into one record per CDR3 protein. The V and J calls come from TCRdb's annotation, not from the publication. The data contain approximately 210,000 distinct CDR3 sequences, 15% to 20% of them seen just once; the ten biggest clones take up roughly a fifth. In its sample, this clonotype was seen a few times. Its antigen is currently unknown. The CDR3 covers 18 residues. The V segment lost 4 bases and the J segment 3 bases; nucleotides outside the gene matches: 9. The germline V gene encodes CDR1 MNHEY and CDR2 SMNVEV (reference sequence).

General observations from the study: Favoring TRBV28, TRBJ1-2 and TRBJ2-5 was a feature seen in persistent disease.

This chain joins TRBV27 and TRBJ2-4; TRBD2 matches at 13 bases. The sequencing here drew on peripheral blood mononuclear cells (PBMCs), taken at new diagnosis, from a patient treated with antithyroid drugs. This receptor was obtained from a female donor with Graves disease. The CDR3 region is CASSSGLAGVSDKNIQYF. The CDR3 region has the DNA TGTGCCAGCAGTTCTGGACTAGCGGGAGTTTCGGACAAAAACATTCAGTACTTC.